The T cell receptor beta chain under discussion was sequenced for a study of neurological immune-mediated disorders. This clonotype was seen a few times. Its matching antigen is unknown. CDR1 is SEHNR, CDR2 FQNEAQ, per germline (reference sequence). This CDR3 spans 16 amino acids. With V trimmed by 2 bases and J by 6 bases, 6 bases remained unmatched. cDNA synthesis was performed by 5'RACE with 10-nucleotide random UMIs. MiXCR, run by TCRdb on the 5' RACE reads, gives a single entry per CDR3 protein. The sample includes fewer than 20,000 distinct CDR3 sequences, 27% of them seen just once. Unsorted libraries were generated from 2 million PBMCs held at -80 degrees C. Findings of the study overall: CDR3 amino acid sequences of expanded clones were not shared across subjects, a result suggesting private repertoires in all groups. Multiple sclerosis, the disease with the least TCR clonal expansion, fell below healthy controls, whereas HTLV-1-associated myelopathy showed the most.

The TCR sequence derives from a man aged 50 to 59 with HTLV-1-associated myelopathy (HAM/TSP). The specimen was PBMCs. This chain links TRBV7-9 with TRBJ2-1, with 11 nucleotides matching TRBD1. The CDR3 region is CASSLFRDRGGNEQFF. CDR3 nucleotide sequence: TGTGCCAGCAGCTTATTTCGGGACAGGGGGGGCAATGAGCAGTTCTTC. Combining the CDR3 with reference TRBV7-9 and TRBJ2-1 gives the whole variable domain DTGVSQNPRHKITKRGQNVTFRCDPISEHNRLYWYRQTLGQGPEFLTYFQNEAQLEKSRLLSDRFSAERPKGSFSTLEIQRTEQGDSAMYLCASSLFRDRGGNEQFFGPGTRLTVL.